The present T cell receptor (beta chain) was sequenced within a study of CD8 T cells in ankylosing spondylitis. Worth noting for this clonotype: What it binds is not known.

There are 13 residues in the CDR3. Trimming cost V 1 base and J 5 bases, with 9 bases left between them. Germline values: CDR1 SGHAT, CDR2 FQDESV (reference sequence). Study-level points and caveats: Clones tied to disease were said to be significantly enriched in matched ankylosing spondylitis synovial fluid. It appeared that ankylosing spondylitis blood was characterized by a TCR beta motif of about 8 highly homologous variants.

Making use of molecular barcodes, quantitative 5'-RACE generated TCR beta libraries. In TCRdb, the 5' RACE reads were re-called with MiXCR into one record per CDR3 protein. The sample holds under 450,000 distinct CDR3 sequences, 20% to 25% seen once. The chain recombines TRBV11-1 with TRBJ2-7; weak D call: TRBD1 (6 bases). The source is a male donor with ankylosing spondylitis or in good health (not recorded which). Sequencing was carried out using blood, either unsorted or a sorted T cell fraction (not recorded which). This CDR3 is CASSLEQGNEQYF. CDR3 DNA: TGTGCCAGCAGCTTAGAACAGGGAAACGAGCAGTACTTC.